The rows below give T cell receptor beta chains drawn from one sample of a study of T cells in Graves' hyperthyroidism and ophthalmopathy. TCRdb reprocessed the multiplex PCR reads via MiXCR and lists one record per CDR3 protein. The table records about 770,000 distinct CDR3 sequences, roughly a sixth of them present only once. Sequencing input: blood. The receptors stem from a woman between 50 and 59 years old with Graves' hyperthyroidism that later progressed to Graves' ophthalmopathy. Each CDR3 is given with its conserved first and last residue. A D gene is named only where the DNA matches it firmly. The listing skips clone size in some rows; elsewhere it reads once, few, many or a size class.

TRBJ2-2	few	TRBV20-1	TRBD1	CSAAKDRDGGELFF	TGCAGTGCCGCCAAGGACAGGGACGGCGGGGAGCTGTTTTTT
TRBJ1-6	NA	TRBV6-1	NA	CASSDLRAGDSPLHF	TGTGCCAGCAGTGACCTCAGGGCTGGAGATTCACCCCTCCACTTT
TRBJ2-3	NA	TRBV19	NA	CASSNSGGSGADTQYF	TGTGCCAGTAGTAATAGTGGCGGTAGCGGCGCAGATACGCAGTATTTT
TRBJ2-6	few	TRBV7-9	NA	CASSSSRTVSAGANVLTF	TGTGCCAGCAGCTCATCACGGACTGTATCCGCCGGGGCCAACGTCCTGACTTTC
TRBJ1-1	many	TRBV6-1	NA	CASLTGNTEAFF	TGTGCCAGCTTGACGGGGAACACTGAAGCTTTCTTT
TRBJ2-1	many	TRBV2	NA	CASSRWQGPDNEQFF	TGTGCCAGCAGTCGGTGGCAGGGGCCCGACAATGAGCAGTTCTTC
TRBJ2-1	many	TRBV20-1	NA	CSARDQRTRTYEQFF	TGCAGTGCTAGAGATCAGCGGACCCGAACGTATGAGCAGTTCTTC
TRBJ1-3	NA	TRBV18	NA	CASSPRRLGPSSGNTIYF	TGTGCCAGCTCACCACGCCGATTGGGACCTTCTTCTGGAAACACCATATATTTT
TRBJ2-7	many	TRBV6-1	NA	CASSAVGHLSEQYF	TGTGCCAGCAGCGCCGTGGGACACCTAAGCGAGCAGTACTTC
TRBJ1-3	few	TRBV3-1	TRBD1	CASSQARTGPGNTIYF	TGTGCCAGCAGCCAAGCGCGGACAGGGCCCGGAAACACCATATATTTT
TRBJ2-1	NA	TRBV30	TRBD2	CAWSVLAGGNNEQFF	TGTGCCTGGAGTGTATTAGCGGGAGGGAACAATGAGCAGTTCTTC
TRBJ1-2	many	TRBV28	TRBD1	CASQGDRGHYGYTF	TGTGCCAGCCAGGGGGACAGGGGCCACTATGGCTACACCTTC
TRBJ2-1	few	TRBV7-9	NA	CASSMRRGSSYNEQFF	TGTGCCAGCAGCATGAGACGGGGGAGTTCCTACAATGAGCAGTTCTTC
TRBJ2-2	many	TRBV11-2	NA	CASSLVGRQKYTGELFF	TGTGCCAGCAGCTTAGTGGGGCGGCAAAAGTACACCGGGGAGCTGTTTTTT
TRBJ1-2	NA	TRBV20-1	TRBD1	CSANRGRYGYTF	TGCAGTGCAAACAGGGGGCGGTATGGCTACACCTTC
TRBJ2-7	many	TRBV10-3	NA	CAITEAGAYEQYF	TGTGCCATAACCGAGGCAGGAGCCTACGAGCAGTACTTC
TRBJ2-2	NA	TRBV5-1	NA	CASSLATARAGGELFF	TGCGCCAGCAGCTTGGCCACGGCCAGGGCGGGTGGGGAGCTGTTTTTT
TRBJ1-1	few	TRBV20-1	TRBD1	CSASTDRELSTEAFF	TGCAGTGCTAGCACGGACAGGGAGTTGAGCACTGAAGCTTTCTTT
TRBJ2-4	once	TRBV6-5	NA	CASSYGAVNIQYF	TGTGCCAGCAGTTACGGCGCAGTAAACATTCAGTACTTC
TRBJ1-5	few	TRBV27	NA	CASSEFFNQPQHF	TGTGCCAGTTCAGAGTTTTTCAATCAGCCCCAGCATTTT
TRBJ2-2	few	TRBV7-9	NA	CASSPTGKPPGELFF	TGTGCCAGCAGCCCCACGGGCAAACCCCCCGGGGAGCTGTTTTTT
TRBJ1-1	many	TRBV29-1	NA	CSATVNTEAFF	TGCAGCGCGACAGTGAACACTGAAGCTTTCTTT
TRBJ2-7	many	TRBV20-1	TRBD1	CSAFGTGASYEQYF	TGCAGTGCCTTTGGGACAGGGGCTTCCTACGAGCAGTACTTC
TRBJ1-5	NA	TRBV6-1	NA	CASSEVRGGFQPQHF	TGTGCCAGCAGTGAAGTCCGAGGGGGGTTCCAGCCCCAGCATTTT
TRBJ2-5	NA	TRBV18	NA	CASSPVTVSQETQYF	TGTGCCAGCTCTCCTGTGACCGTTTCCCAAGAGACCCAGTACTTC
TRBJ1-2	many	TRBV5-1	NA	CASSFGRDPNYGYTF	TGCGCCAGCAGCTTCGGCAGAGACCCTAACTATGGCTACACCTTC
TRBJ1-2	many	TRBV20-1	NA	CSARDLDIGYTF	TGCAGTGCTAGAGATCTGGACATCGGCTACACCTTC
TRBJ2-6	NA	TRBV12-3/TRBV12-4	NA	CASSLRPPSSGANVLSF	TGTGCCAGCAGTTTAAGGCCTCCTAGCTCTGGGGCCAACGTCCTGTCTTTC
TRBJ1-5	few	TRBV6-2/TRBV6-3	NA	CASSRSRGGQPQHF	TGTGCCAGCAGCCGATCGCGGGGTGGACAGCCCCAGCATTTT
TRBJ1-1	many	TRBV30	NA	CAWSFGLDTEAFF	TGTGCCTGGAGTTTTGGTTTGGACACTGAAGCTTTCTTT
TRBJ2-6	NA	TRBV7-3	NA	CASSPRTGSGANVLTF	TGTGCCAGCAGCCCGCGGACGGGTTCTGGGGCCAACGTCCTGACTTTC
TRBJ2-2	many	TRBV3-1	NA	CASSPYRGELFF	TGTGCCAGCAGCCCCTACCGCGGGGAGCTGTTTTTT
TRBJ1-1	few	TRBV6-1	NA	CASSEGRDTEAFF	TGTGCCAGCAGTGAGGGGAGAGACACTGAAGCTTTCTTT
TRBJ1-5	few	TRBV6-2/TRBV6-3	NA	CASSYTHQQGRVDQPQHF	TGTGCCAGCAGTTACACACACCAACAGGGCAGGGTAGACCAGCCCCAGCATTTT
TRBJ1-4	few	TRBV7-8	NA	CASSSSHLEKLFF	TGTGCCAGCAGCTCGTCACACTTGGAAAAACTGTTTTTT
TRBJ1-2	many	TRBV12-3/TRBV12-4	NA	CASSALDRSGYTF	TGTGCCAGCAGTGCACTCGACCGGTCTGGCTACACCTTC
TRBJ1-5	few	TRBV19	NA	CASHSMGQPQHF	TGTGCCAGCCACTCCATGGGGCAGCCCCAGCATTTT
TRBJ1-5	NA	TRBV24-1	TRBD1	CATSDRDSYQPQHF	TGTGCCACCAGTGACAGGGACAGCTATCAGCCCCAGCATTTT
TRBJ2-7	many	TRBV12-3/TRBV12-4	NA	CASSLALRNYEQYF	TGTGCCAGCAGTTTAGCGCTCAGGAACTACGAGCAGTACTTC
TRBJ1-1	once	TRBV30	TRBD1	CAWGRQGRNTEAFF	TGTGCCTGGGGAAGACAGGGGAGGAACACTGAAGCTTTCTTT
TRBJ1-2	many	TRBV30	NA	CAWSPDPSTGYTF	TGTGCCTGGAGTCCGGACCCATCAACGGGCTACACCTTC
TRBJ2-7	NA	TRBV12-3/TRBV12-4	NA	CASSVGVGAGCEQYF	TGTGCCAGCAGCGTAGGGGTAGGCGCCGGGTGCGAGCAGTACTTC
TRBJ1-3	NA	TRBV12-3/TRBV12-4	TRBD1	CASSQRTGSFGNTIYF	TGTGCCAGCAGTCAGCGGACAGGGAGTTTTGGGAACACCATATATTTT
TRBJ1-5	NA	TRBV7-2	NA	CASSLVAASNQPQHF	TGTGCCAGCAGCTTAGTCGCGGCTAGCAATCAGCCCCAGCATTTT
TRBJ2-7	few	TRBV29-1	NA	CSVEDYEPYEQYF	TGCAGCGTTGAAGATTATGAGCCCTACGAGCAGTACTTC
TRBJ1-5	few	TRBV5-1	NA	CASSLGSGGGNQPQHF	TGCGCCAGCAGCTTGGGTAGCGGGGGTGGGAATCAGCCCCAGCATTTT
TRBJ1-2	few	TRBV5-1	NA	CASSLDAGRGYGYTF	TGCGCCAGCAGCTTGGATGCGGGGCGGGGGTATGGCTACACCTTC
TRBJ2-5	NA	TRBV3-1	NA	CASSRYREIRTETQYF	TGTGCCAGCAGCCGATACAGGGAAATCAGAACAGAGACCCAGTACTTC
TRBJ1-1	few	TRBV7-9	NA	CASSLSPKNTEAFF	TGTGCCAGCAGCCTGTCACCCAAGAACACTGAAGCTTTCTTT
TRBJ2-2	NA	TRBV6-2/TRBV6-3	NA	CASSFRDWRNTGELFF	TGTGCCAGCAGCTTTCGGGACTGGCGGAACACCGGGGAGCTGTTTTTT
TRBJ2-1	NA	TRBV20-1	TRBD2	CSAPAGGRLNDEQFF	TGCAGTGCTCCAGCGGGGGGGCGACTTAACGATGAGCAGTTCTTC